The 10 T cell receptor beta chains below were found in one sample sequenced in a study of blood T cell repertoires in COVID-19. Only in-frame clones appear in the TCRdb table, and some are missing; sequencing was by immunoSEQ multiplex PCR. The repertoire holds about 400,000 clones, with just under 90% as singletons. Sequencing input: PBMCs or T cells enriched from blood (not recorded which). These receptor sequences come from a woman under 40 who had recovered from COVID-19.

The V gene is TRBV5-4, the J gene TRBJ2-7; 7 bases are a match to TRBD2. This CDR3 spans 16 amino acids. Germline CDR1 is SGHNT and CDR2 is YYREEE (reference sequence). The ends lost 0 bases at V and 3 bases at J; junction bases unmatched: 9. As DNA, the CDR3 is TGTGCCAGCAGCTTGGCGGGTAGGGAGGGACGCTACGAGCAGTACTTC. This sequence encodes CASSLAGREGRYEQYF.

This clone was counted once. The rearrangement joins TRBV7-9 to TRBJ1-4; 10 nucleotides line up with TRBD1. This CDR3 spans 17 amino acids. Per germline, CDR1 SEHNR and CDR2 FQNEAQ (reference sequence). Trimming cost V 2 bases and J 4 bases; bases outside gene matches: 7. CDR3 protein: CASSLSPGQGHNEKLFF. The CDR3 DNA reads TGTGCCAGCAGCTTAAGTCCGGGACAGGGGCATAATGAAAAACTGTTTTTT.

This clone was counted once. V gene TRBV5-1 combines with J gene TRBJ2-2; 7 bases match TRBD2. After removal of 3 bases from V and 6 bases from J, the junction contained 2 bases not matched to a gene. The CDR3 consists of 13 residues. Germline V gives CDR1 SGHRS, CDR2 YFSETQ. DNA for the CDR3: TGCGCCAGCAGCTCGGGAGGCCCCGGGGAGCTGTTTTTT. Translated, it gives CASSSGGPGELFF. Combining the CDR3 with reference TRBV5-1 and TRBJ2-2 gives the whole variable domain KAGVTQTPRYLIKTRGQQVTLSCSPISGHRSVSWYQQTPGQGLQFLFEYFSETQRNKGNFPGRFSGRQFSNSRSEMNVSTLELGDSALYLCASSSGGPGELFFGEGSRLTVL.

The chain couples TRBV5-6 to TRBJ2-1; no clear D. Germline V lookup: CDR1 SGHDT, CDR2 YYEEEE. This CDR3 is 15 amino acids long. The ends were cut back, 3 bases at V and 4 bases at J, with 14 bases in the middle. DNA of the CDR3: TGTGCCAGCAGCTCCGGCGAGGAATTTTACAATGAGCAGTTCTTC. This encodes CASSSGEEFYNEQFF. Full variable domain (remainder filled in from reference TRBV5-6 and TRBJ2-1): DAGVTQSPTHLIKTRGQQVTLRCSPKSGHDTVSWYQQALGQGPQFIFQYYEEEERQRGNFPDRFSGHQFPNYSSELNVNALLLGDSALYLCASSSGEEFYNEQFFGPGTRLTVL.

This rearrangement joins TRBV19 to TRBJ1-2, with D possibly matching TRBD1 (5 bases). The CDR3 totals 16 residues. Trimming took off 7 bases at V and 8 bases at J, with 26 bases between the two ends. The germline CDR1 and CDR2 sequences are LNHDA and SQIVND (reference sequence). This chain's CDR3 is CASKGLARREVEGYTF. The CDR3 DNA follows: TGTGCCAGTAAGGGGCTGGCGCGCAGGGAAGTTGAGGGCTACACCTTC.

The rearrangement joins TRBV15 to TRBJ2-5; the D gene is possibly TRBD1 (5 bases). The CDR3 contains 16 residues. Germline V gene sequence: CDR1 LNHNV, CDR2 YYDKDF (reference sequence). V lost 1 base, J lost 1 base, and 13 bases lay in between. The DNA for the CDR3 is TGTGCCACCAGCAGAGGCTTACTGGGGCCCCAAGAGACCCAGTACTTC. It translates to CATSRGLLGPQETQYF.

J is TRBJ1-1 and V is TRBV9; possibly TRBD1 for D (6 bases). Germline CDR1 SGDLS, CDR2 YYNGEE. Trimming pared 4 bases from V and 3 bases from J, leaving 19 bases between. This CDR3 has 16 amino acids. In DNA form, the CDR3 reads TGTGCCAGCAGCAATGGGATGGGGGCAGGGGACACTGAAGCTTTCTTT. Its translation is CASSNGMGAGDTEAFF. The whole variable domain, filled in from reference TRBV9 and TRBJ1-1, reads DSGVTQTPKHLITATGQRVTLRCSPRSGDLSVYWYQQSLDQGLQFLIQYYNGEERAKGNILERFSAQQFPDLHSELNLSSLELGDSALYFCASSNGMGAGDTEAFFGQGTRLTVV.

This clone was picked up one time. The chain joins TRBV19 to TRBJ1-4; D possibly corresponds to TRBD1 (6 bases). V lost 5 bases to trimming and J lost 4 bases, with 11 bases between them. The CDR3 length is 14 residues. Germline V gives CDR1 LNHDA, CDR2 SQIVND (reference sequence). The CDR3 sequence is CASSHQGGNEKLFF. In DNA, the CDR3 is TGTGCCAGTAGTCATCAAGGGGGTAATGAAAAACTGTTTTTT.

J is TRBJ1-3 and V is TRBV7-2; perhaps TRBD1 as D (6 bases). The CDR3 length is 16 residues. Germline V gene lookup returns CDR1 SGHTA and CDR2 FQGNSA. Trimming pared 3 bases from V and 0 bases from J, leaving 12 bases between. In nucleotides, the CDR3 is TGTGCCAGCAGCTTCGGACAGACGAGCTCTGGAAACACCATATATTTT. This gives the protein CASSFGQTSSGNTIYF. Full variable domain (missing parts from reference TRBV7-2 and TRBJ1-3): GAGVSQSPSNKVTEKGKDVELRCDPISGHTALYWYRQSLGQGLEFLIYFQGNSAPDKSGLPSDRFSAERTGGSVSTLTIQRTQQEDSAVYLCASSFGQTSSGNTIYFGEGSWLTVV.

The V call is TRBV7-3, the J call TRBJ1-1; no firm D call. The CDR3 contains 12 residues. The germline V gene encodes CDR1 SGHTA and CDR2 FQGTGA. V gave up 2 bases and J gave up 7 bases, with 8 bases separating them. The CDR3 region is CASSLGGYEAFF. The CDR3 DNA sequence: TGTGCCAGCAGCTTAGGCGGATATGAAGCTTTCTTT.